These 12 T cell receptor beta chains share one sample of origin, sequenced in a study of cytomegalovirus exposure and HLA in healthy donors. PCR involved 60 Vbeta and 13 Jbeta primers. TCRdb keeps only in-frame clones here, not all; method: immunoSEQ multiplex PCR. The sample lists some 90,000 clones; about two thirds were seen once. The sample was PBMCs. Source of these receptors: a man aged 50 to 59 in good health and CMV-seronegative.

This chain uses TRBV27 with TRBJ1-1, with 10 bases identical to TRBD1. Trimming at V came to 10 bases and at J to 4 bases, leaving 18 bases not matched to a gene. The CDR3 is made up of 17 amino acids. CDR1 is MNHEY, CDR2 SMNVEV, per germline (reference sequence). CDR3 loop: CATKRGQGMGGGTEAFF. The CDR3 DNA reads TGTGCCACCAAACGGGGACAGGGGATGGGGGGGGGCACTGAAGCTTTCTTT.

The J gene is TRBJ2-1, the V gene TRBV18; tentatively, D is TRBD2 (5 bases). The length of the CDR3 is 17 residues. The germline CDR1 and CDR2 sequences are KGHSH and LQKENI. V lost 0 bases and J lost 0, with 12 bases in between. CDR3 in amino acids: CASSPPMAGSSYNEQFF. For the CDR3, the DNA is TGTGCCAGCTCACCACCGATGGCGGGTAGCTCCTACAATGAGCAGTTCTTC.

The CDR3 spells CASRWTSGVGTGELFF. CDR3 sequence (DNA): TGTGCCAGCAGGTGGACTAGCGGGGTGGGGACCGGGGAGCTGTTTTTT. The chain couples TRBV6-4 to TRBJ2-2; 12 bases agree with TRBD2. Trimming cost V 6 bases and J 5 bases; bases outside gene matches: 7. In germline, CDR1 is MRHNA, CDR2 SNTAGT. The CDR3 sequence is 16 residues long.

This rearrangement joins TRBV2 to TRBJ2-7; 7 bases map to TRBD1. Germline V CDR1 and CDR2: SNHLY, FYNNEI. The CDR3 length is 11 residues. V was pared by 7 bases and J by 3 bases, with 0 bases of the junction left unmatched. The CDR3 reads CASTGGYEQYF. CDR3 sequence (DNA): TGTGCCAGCACAGGGGGCTACGAGCAGTACTTC.

The chain employs TRBV6-1 and TRBJ2-1, with D possibly being TRBD2 (5 bases). This CDR3 spans 15 amino acids. V was trimmed by 2 bases and J by 3 bases, leaving 11 bases between them. Germline assignment: CDR1 MNHNS and CDR2 SASEGT. CDR3 sequence reads: CASSESGRDYNEQFF. The CDR3 nucleotides read TGTGCCAGCAGTGAATCAGGTCGGGACTACAATGAGCAGTTCTTC.

The chain couples TRBV18 to TRBJ1-6, with D possibly TRBD1 on 5 matching bases. The CDR3 contains 13 residues. Trimming removed 2 bases from V and 8 bases from J, with 7 bases in between. In germline, CDR1 is KGHSH, CDR2 LQKENI. As DNA, the CDR3 is TGTGCCAGCTCACCAGCGGGGGATTCACCCCTCCACTTT. Encoded protein: CASSPAGDSPLHF.

The chain recombines TRBV6-6 with TRBJ2-3; D is perhaps TRBD2 (6 bases). Germline CDR1 reads MNHNY; CDR2 reads SVGAGI (reference sequence). V shed 5 bases and J shed 5 bases, with 20 bases lying between them. The CDR3 sequence is 16 residues long. CDR3 in DNA: TGTGCCAGCAGTGCGTCAACAGCCACCGGGGGAGATACGCAGTATTTT. Its translation is CASSASTATGGDTQYF.

The gene calls are TRBV7-9 and TRBJ1-1; TRBD1 matches 7 bases. Germline V gene sequence: CDR1 SEHNR, CDR2 FQNEAQ (reference sequence). The junction had 11 bases not matched to a gene; V was cut back by 6 bases and J by 4 bases. There are 15 residues in the CDR3. CDR3 bases: TGTGCCAGCAGGCGTAGCGGGACAGCCCTCACTGAAGCTTTCTTT. Amino acid sequence: CASRRSGTALTEAFF.

V usage is TRBV5-1 and J usage is TRBJ2-2; no clear D gene. V was pared by 4 bases and J by 4 bases, with 14 bases between. The CDR3 has 15 residues. The germline CDR1 and CDR2 sequences are SGHRS and YFSETQ. CDR3: CASSPDLRPTGELFF. CDR3 DNA: TGCGCCAGCAGCCCGGATCTGAGGCCCACCGGGGAGCTGTTTTTT. Full variable domain (rest looked up from reference TRBV5-1 and TRBJ2-2): KAGVTQTPRYLIKTRGQQVTLSCSPISGHRSVSWYQQTPGQGLQFLFEYFSETQRNKGNFPGRFSGRQFSNSRSEMNVSTLELGDSALYLCASSPDLRPTGELFFGEGSRLTVL.

J is TRBJ2-7 and V is TRBV29-1; TRBD1 agrees at 8 bases. Germline CDR1 reads SQVTM; CDR2 reads ANQGSEA. The V segment lost 6 bases and the J segment 3 bases; nucleotides outside the gene matches: 7. The CDR3 is 13 residues long. CDR3 amino acids: CSVAGTGDYEQYF. The CDR3 bases are TGCAGCGTGGCCGGGACAGGCGACTACGAGCAGTACTTC.

The rearrangement links TRBV29-1 to TRBJ2-1; possible D gene TRBD1, 5 bases. The CDR3 runs 15 residues. Trimming stripped 7 bases from V and 0 bases from J, with 16 bases between. From germline, CDR1 is SQVTM and CDR2 ANQGSEA. For the CDR3, the DNA is TGCAGCGGGAAACCAGGGTACGGCTCCTACAATGAGCAGTTCTTC. Protein: CSGKPGYGSYNEQFF.

This clone has just a few counts. The chain joins TRBV7-9 to TRBJ2-7; D is ambiguous. The germline V and J ends were trimmed by 4 bases and 3 bases, with 7 bases remaining between them. Per the germline V gene, CDR1 is SEHNR and CDR2 is FQNEAQ (reference sequence). The CDR3 loop spans 12 amino acids. The CDR3: CASSSTLYEQYF. The CDR3 DNA follows: TGTGCCAGCAGCTCGACACTCTACGAGCAGTACTTC.